This entry lists 7 T cell receptor beta chains sequenced from one sample in a study of regulatory T cells in long-lasting Graves disease. For TCR beta, libraries came from iRepertoire HTBI primers and Arm-PCR of CDR3 regions. TCRdb used MiXCR to reprocess the multiplex PCR reads, holding one entry per CDR3 protein. The sample has about half a million distinct CDR3 sequences; 22% are singletons. Sample time point: persistent/refractory GD, antithyroid drugs over 5 years with positive TRAb. Following extraction of RNA from PBMCs, that RNA was used to make the TCR library. This specimen consisted of peripheral blood mononuclear cells (PBMCs), obtained when the disease was refractory, from a patient treated with antithyroid drugs. The source is a female donor with Graves disease.

The chain uses TRBV28 and TRBJ1-5, with D perhaps matching TRBD1 (6 bases). V gave up 6 bases and J gave up 5 bases, with 11 bases separating them. Per germline, CDR1 MDHEN and CDR2 SYDVKM. The CDR3 runs 13 residues. The CDR3 DNA follows: TGTGCCAGCAGCACTAGACAGGATCAGCCCCAGCATTTT. Translating it yields CASSTRQDQPQHF.

This clonotype was observed at least ten times. The chain is built from TRBV11-2 and TRBJ2-7; D gene unclear. Germline V gives CDR1 SGHAT, CDR2 FQNNGV. This CDR3 has 13 residues. Trimming took off 0 bases at V and 9 bases at J, with 12 bases between the two ends. The CDR3: CASSLEFTNSQYF. The CDR3 DNA is TGTGCCAGCAGCTTAGAGTTTACCAACTCGCAGTACTTC.

The rearrangement links TRBV19 to TRBJ2-3; 12 bases agree with TRBD2. The CDR3 extends over 16 amino acids. Germline lookup yields CDR1 LNHDA and CDR2 SQIVND (reference sequence). V trimming: 6 bases; J trimming: 1 base; junction bases outside the gene matches: 5. CDR3 loop: CASSRTSGIGTDTQYF. The CDR3 nucleotides read TGTGCCAGTAGCAGGACTAGCGGGATCGGCACAGATACGCAGTATTTT.

A few counts support this clonotype. A much larger clonotype is one base distant, so this may be a read error. This chain uses TRBV28 with TRBJ2-7; 11 nucleotides match TRBD1. Looked up from germline, CDR1 is MDHEN and CDR2 is SYDVKM. The CDR3 is made up of 15 amino acids. CDR3 loop: CANSPPGQGGYEQYF. CDR3 in DNA: TGTGCCAACAGTCCTCCGGGACAGGGGGGATACGAGCAGTACTTC.

This chain links TRBV14 with TRBJ2-3; D might be TRBD2 (5 bases). The ends were cut back, 0 bases at V and 0 bases at J, with 10 bases in the middle. CDR1 and CDR2 (germline): SGHDN, FVKESK. The CDR3 spans 16 residues. The CDR3 coding sequence is TGTGCCAGCAGCCAAGATTGGACTCCTAGCACAGATACGCAGTATTTT. Translating it yields CASSQDWTPSTDTQYF.

Of note for this clonotype: Given a much more abundant clone one base away, this may be a read error. V and J are TRBV28 and TRBJ2-7; the D is unclear. The V end was cut by 2 bases, the J end by 0 bases, with 8 bases between. The V gene's germline CDR1 is MDHEN and CDR2 SYDVKM. There are 14 residues in the CDR3. DNA for the CDR3: TGTGCCAGCAGTTTAAGGATCAACTCCTACGAGCAGTACTTC. This encodes CASSLRINSYEQYF. Full variable domain (rest looked up from reference TRBV28 and TRBJ2-7): DVKVTQSSRYLVKRTGEKVFLECVQDMDHENMFWYRQDPGLGLRLIYFSYDVKMKEKGDIPEGYSVSREKKERFSLILESASTNQTSMYLCASSLRINSYEQYFGPGTRLTVT.

This clonotype was detected ten times or more. CDR3 sequence: CASSGTGTNQPQHF. CDR3 nucleotide sequence: TGTGCCAGCAGTGGAACGGGAACCAATCAGCCCCAGCATTTT. V gene TRBV12-3 or TRBV12-4 combines with J gene TRBJ1-5; D not resolved. The CDR3 totals 14 residues. Trimming removed 5 bases at V and 3 bases at J, with 11 bases between.